This is a list of T cell receptor beta chains from one sample in a study of tumor-infiltrating lymphocytes in localized non-small cell lung cancer. Libraries were prepared by immunoSEQ multiplex PCR; TCRdb keeps only in-frame clonotypes and omits some of them. The table lists some 9,000 clones, about two thirds of them singletons. Sequencing input: uninvolved lung tissue not adjacent to the tumor. Every receptor here comes from a human donor with non-small cell lung cancer. The CDR3 runs from the conserved cysteine through the conserved F or W. A D gene is named only where the DNA matches it firmly. Clone size appears in some rows only: once, few, many, or a class for an expanded clone.

V gene,J gene,D gene,clone size,CDR3 DNA,CDR3 protein
TRBV9,TRBJ2-7,TRBD2,-,TGTGCCAGCAGCGTAGCTGCTAGCGGGATCTCCTACGAGCAGTACTTC,CASSVAASGISYEQYF
TRBV30,TRBJ1-1,-,once,TGTGCCTGGACAGTCAACACTGAAGCTTTCTTT,CAWTVNTEAFF
TRBV11-3,TRBJ2-1,-,-,TGTGCCAGCAGCTTAGCCTTGGGCAGGGTCGGCGAGCAGTTCTTC,CASSLALGRVGEQFF
TRBV7-3,TRBJ2-7,TRBD2,few,TGTGCCAGCAGCTCAATACCGACTAGCGGGATCTCCTACGAGCAGTACTTC,CASSSIPTSGISYEQYF
TRBV9,TRBJ1-2,-,-,TGTGCCAGCAGCGTGGGGCGCTATGGCTACACCTTC,CASSVGRYGYTF
TRBV6-1,TRBJ2-3,-,-,TGTGCCAGCAGTGAAGGGTCTCCAGCGGATACGCAGTATTTT,CASSEGSPADTQYF
TRBV28,TRBJ2-7,-,once,TGTGCCAGCAGTTTAGAGGGACACTCCTACGAGCAGTACTTC,CASSLEGHSYEQYF
TRBV6-5,TRBJ1-2,-,-,TGTGCCAGCAGACCCGTAATCGGTAGCGTCTACACCTTC,CASRPVIGSVYTF
TRBV16,TRBJ2-2,TRBD1,few,TGTGCCAGCAGCCAAGAGGCAGGGGGAAACACCGGGGAGCTGTTTTTT,CASSQEAGGNTGELFF
TRBV5-1,TRBJ2-5,TRBD1,-,TGCGCCAGCAGCGTCGGGACAGGGTATACCGAGACCCAGTACTTC,CASSVGTGYTETQYF
TRBV7-2,TRBJ1-4,-,-,TGTGCCAGCAGAAGGGCAGGGGCTAATGAAAAACTGTTTTTT,CASRRAGANEKLFF
TRBV19,TRBJ1-5,-,-,TGTGCCAGTAGTATAGATCGGAGACCCCTCAATCAGCCCCAGCATTTT,CASSIDRRPLNQPQHF
TRBV9,TRBJ2-2,-,medium-sized,TGTGCCAGCAGACAGGGTAGGGACACCGGGGAGCTGTTTTTT,CASRQGRDTGELFF
TRBV9,TRBJ2-1,-,few,TGTGCCAGCAGCGCGCACGATCTAGGGAATGAGCAGTTCTTC,CASSAHDLGNEQFF
TRBV4-1,TRBJ2-3,TRBD2,-,TGCGCCAGCAGCCAAGTTAGCGGGAAGGATACGCAGTATTTT,CASSQVSGKDTQYF
TRBV6-5,TRBJ1-1,-,-,TGTGCCACAGGGAGTGGGATTGAAGCTTTCTTT,CATGSGIEAFF
TRBV2,TRBJ2-5,-,-,TGTGCCAGCAGTGTTAAGGAGACCCAGTACTTC,CASSVKETQYF
TRBV9,TRBJ2-3,-,-,TGTGCCAGCAGAGGGCGAGGTAGCACAGATACGCAGTATTTT,CASRGRGSTDTQYF
TRBV7-3,TRBJ2-5,TRBD2,-,TGTGCCAGCAGCATCACTAGCGGGAGCTCAGAGACCCAGTACTTC,CASSITSGSSETQYF
TRBV4-1,TRBJ2-1,-,-,TGCGCCAGCAGCCAAGAGTCTGGGGATGAGCAGTTCTTC,CASSQESGDEQFF
TRBV27,TRBJ2-5,TRBD2,-,TGTGCCAGCTCGGAGGGACTAGCGGGGCTACAAGAGACCCAGTACTTC,CASSEGLAGLQETQYF
TRBV5-1,TRBJ2-7,-,-,TGCGCCAGCAGCTTGGTTCCCCCGACAGTCACCTCCTACGAGCAGTACTTC,CASSLVPPTVTSYEQYF
TRBV19,TRBJ1-5,-,-,TGTGCCAGTAAAACACAAGGGGGACAGCCCCAGCATTTT,CASKTQGGQPQHF
TRBV5-1,TRBJ1-5,-,-,TGCGCCAGCAGACCAAACAGGGAAGATCAGCCCCAGCATTTT,CASRPNREDQPQHF
TRBV27,TRBJ2-1,-,-,TGTGCCAGCAGACCCGCCGCGGGCAATGAGCAGTTCTTC,CASRPAAGNEQFF
TRBV27,TRBJ2-1,TRBD2,-,TGTGCCAGCAGTTTATCTTGGCGCCGGACTAGCGGGATCTACAATGAGCAGTTCTTC,CASSLSWRRTSGIYNEQFF
TRBV9,TRBJ2-1,-,-,TGTGCCAGCAGCGTATTTGGAAATGAGCAGTTCTTC,CASSVFGNEQFF
TRBV15,TRBJ2-3,TRBD2,-,TGTGCCACCAGCAGAGAAGCGGGAAGCACAGATACGCAGTATTTT,CATSREAGSTDTQYF
TRBV7-2,TRBJ2-3,-,-,TGTGCCAGCAGCCGGCGGGATAGGGCAGATACGCAGTATTTT,CASSRRDRADTQYF
TRBV11-2,TRBJ2-7,-,few,TGTGCCAGCAGCCCACCGGAGGCCGAGCAGTACTTC,CASSPPEAEQYF
TRBV11-3,TRBJ1-1,-,-,TGTGCCAGCAGCGGACGGGGCTCTGAAGCTTTCTTT,CASSGRGSEAFF
TRBV11-2,TRBJ2-1,TRBD2,-,TGTGCCAGCACCCCGGGACTAGCGTACAATGAGCAGTTCTTC,CASTPGLAYNEQFF
TRBV12-5,TRBJ2-7,-,-,TGTGCTAGTGGTTTGAACTACGAGCAGTACTTC,CASGLNYEQYF
TRBV7-8,TRBJ2-1,-,-,TGTGCCAGCAGCCCGGGACTGGACAATGAGCAGTTCTTC,CASSPGLDNEQFF
TRBV7-2,TRBJ2-1,TRBD2,-,TGTGCCAGCAGCTTAGATTTTGGACTAGCGGGAGTAAATGAGCAGTTCTTC,CASSLDFGLAGVNEQFF
TRBV7-2,TRBJ2-3,-,-,TGTGCCAGCACACCGGGACGCCGCACAGATACGCAGTATTTT,CASTPGRRTDTQYF
TRBV7-2,TRBJ1-5,-,few,TGTGCCAGCAGCTTAATCCCAAATAGCAATCAGCCCCAGCATTTT,CASSLIPNSNQPQHF
TRBV7-9,TRBJ2-7,TRBD2,few,TGTGCCAGCAGCTTAGTGAGCGGGAGAGCCTACGAGCAGTACTTC,CASSLVSGRAYEQYF
TRBV6-1,TRBJ2-7,TRBD1,medium-sized,TGTGCCAGCAACCGGGACAGGGGGCGATACGAGCAGTACTTC,CASNRDRGRYEQYF
TRBV28,TRBJ1-1,TRBD1,-,TGTGCCAGCAGTCCCGGGACAGGGGTAAGATCTGAAGCTTTCTTT,CASSPGTGVRSEAFF
TRBV7-6,TRBJ1-1,-,once,TGTGCCAGCAGCCCCCCAGGGATCACTGAAGCTTTCTTT,CASSPPGITEAFF
TRBV28,TRBJ1-4,-,-,TGTGCCAGCAGACCTAGGGGGTCCGATGAAAAACTGTTTTTT,CASRPRGSDEKLFF
TRBV11-2,TRBJ1-1,TRBD1,-,TGTGCCAGCAGCTTCGGGACAGCGAACACTGAAGCTTTCTTT,CASSFGTANTEAFF
TRBV7-2,TRBJ2-1,-,-,TGTGCCAGCAGCCCCCGTGAGCCTGAGCAGTTCTTC,CASSPREPEQFF
TRBV21-1,TRBJ2-7,-,few,TGTGCCCACCTGCGGGGACCGATCTACGAGCAGTACTTC,CAHLRGPIYEQYF
TRBV29-1,TRBJ1-1,-,-,TGCAGCGTTGTCACCGTTACCTGGAACACTGAAGCTTTCTTT,CSVVTVTWNTEAFF